The 12 T cell receptor beta chains in this list originate from one sample, sequenced in a study of T cell responses to AZD1222 COVID-19 vaccine. Sequencing was performed with immunoSEQ multiplex PCR; in TCRdb, only in-frame clones are kept and a portion is missing. The profile shows tens of thousands of clones, about 90% of them singletons. Specimen: peripheral blood, collected on day 0 of AZD1222 vaccination. Receptors were obtained from an adult in good health.

The chain combines TRBV3-1 (or the pseudogene TRBV3-2) with TRBJ1-6; TRBD1 matches at 8 bases. The CDR3 covers 14 residues. Germline-derived CDR1 and CDR2 are LGHDT and YNNKEL (reference sequence). After removal of 8 bases from V and 6 bases from J, the junction contained 6 bases not matched to a gene. Written as DNA, the CDR3 is TGTGCCAGCGGACAGGGTTTAGGTAATTCACCCCTCCACTTT. Protein: CASGQGLGNSPLHF.

This clone was picked up a small number of times. The genes are TRBV6-4 and TRBJ2-3, with TRBD2 matching 11 bases. CDR3 size: 16 residues. Germline trimming cut 0 bases from V and 2 bases from J; bases unmatched to any gene: 1. Germline V CDR1 and CDR2: MRHNA, SNTAGT. The CDR3 spells CASSDSTSGATDTQYF. In DNA, the CDR3 is TGTGCCAGCAGTGACTCGACTAGCGGGGCCACAGATACGCAGTATTTT.

The genes are TRBV6-5 and TRBJ1-2; D remains ambiguous. This CDR3 has 12 residues. V was cut by 6 bases and J by 5 bases, with 10 bases left in between. The germline V gene has CDR1 MNHEY and CDR2 SVGAGI. The DNA of the CDR3 is TGTGCCAGCAGCCCCGTGGGTTATGGCTACACCTTC. Translated: CASSPVGYGYTF.

About this clone: One end of the junction fails to match germline, which may point to a read error. The chain links TRBV5-1 to TRBJ2-1, with D unresolved. Germline CDR1 is SGHRS and CDR2 is YFSETQ. The CDR3 has 13 residues. The CDR3 DNA reads TGCGCCAGCAGTTTGGACGGAAACAATGAGCAGTTCTTC. This codes for CASSLDGNNEQFF. The full variable domain, its missing parts supplied by reference TRBV5-1 and TRBJ2-1, is KAGVTQTPRYLIKTRGQQVTLSCSPISGHRSVSWYQQTPGQGLQFLFEYFSETQRNKGNFPGRFSGRQFSNSRSEMNVSTLELGDSALYLCASSLDGNNEQFFGPGTRLTVL.

The V call is TRBV11-2, the J call TRBJ1-6, with no clear D. CDR3 length equals 15 residues. Between the trimmed V and J ends, which lost 6 bases and 3 bases, there was a span of 12 bases. The germline gives CDR1 SGHAT, CDR2 FQNNGV. CDR3 DNA: TGTGCCAGCAGGCCGGTAGTTAGCTATAATTCACCCCTCCACTTT. Encoded protein: CASRPVVSYNSPLHF.

This chain joins TRBV6-4 and TRBJ2-1; 7 bases match TRBD2. Looked up from germline, CDR1 is MRHNA and CDR2 is SNTAGT. Trimming cost V 3 bases and J 5 bases; bases outside gene matches: 13. The CDR3 loop spans 17 amino acids. CDR3 sequence reads: CASSEFPAGTKNNEQFF. CDR3 nucleotide sequence: TGTGCCAGCAGTGAATTTCCAGCGGGGACTAAAAACAATGAGCAGTTCTTC.

The genes are TRBV3-1 (or the pseudogene TRBV3-2) and TRBJ1-1; D remains unclear. V was trimmed by 3 bases and J by 8 bases, leaving 10 bases between them. CDR1 and CDR2 from the germline V gene are LGHDT and YNNKEL (reference sequence). The CDR3 has 12 residues. Here the CDR3 DNA reads TGTGCCAGCAGCCAGGGGAAGAGGGAAGCTTTCTTT. This sequence encodes CASSQGKREAFF.

The rearrangement links TRBV6-6 to TRBJ2-1, with 11 bases identical to TRBD2. This CDR3 comprises 14 residues. The ends lost 2 bases at V and 9 bases at J; junction bases unmatched: 3. Looked up from germline, CDR1 is MNHNY and CDR2 is SVGAGI (reference sequence). The CDR3, as DNA: TGTGCCAGCAGTTACACTAGCGGGGGAGTTGAGCAGTTCTTC. It codes for CASSYTSGGVEQFF.

The genes are TRBV11-3 and TRBJ2-1; 13 bases match TRBD2. J lost 9 bases, V lost 4 bases, and 6 bases had no gene match. The CDR3 contains 15 residues. Germline assignment: CDR1 SGHNT and CDR2 YENEEA. The CDR3 DNA sequence: TGTGCCAGCAGCTCGACTAGCGGGGGGCGAGGTGAGCAGTTCTTC. Protein product: CASSSTSGGRGEQFF.

A single count supports this clone. The V gene is TRBV19, the J gene TRBJ2-6, with 7 bases fitting TRBD1. Germline-derived CDR1 and CDR2 are LNHDA and SQIVND (reference sequence). V lost 5 bases and J lost 0; bases outside the gene matches: 10. There are 18 residues in the CDR3. Here the CDR3 DNA reads TGTGCCAGTAGTCGCCCTGACAGGGCTCGCTCTGGGGCCAACGTCCTGACTTTC. Encoded protein: CASSRPDRARSGANVLTF.

The chain recombines TRBV5-1 with TRBJ1-1; 7 nucleotides line up with TRBD1. J gave up 7 bases and V 7 bases, and 13 bases lay outside the gene matches. Germline V lookup: CDR1 SGHRS, CDR2 YFSETQ. The CDR3 spans 14 residues. The CDR3 DNA reads TGCGCCAGCGACCCGGGACAGCTCGTCGGTGAAGCTTTCTTT. It encodes CASDPGQLVGEAFF.

Notes on this clone: One end of the junction varies from germline; a read error may be responsible. The rearrangement uses TRBV2 and TRBJ2-7; TRBD1 is a possible D gene (6 bases). This CDR3 has 11 residues. Germline lookup yields CDR1 SNHLY and CDR2 FYNNEI. The CDR3 loop is CASSEDTGQGF. Written as DNA, the CDR3 is TGTGCCAGCAGTGAAGACACAGGGCAGGGTTTC.